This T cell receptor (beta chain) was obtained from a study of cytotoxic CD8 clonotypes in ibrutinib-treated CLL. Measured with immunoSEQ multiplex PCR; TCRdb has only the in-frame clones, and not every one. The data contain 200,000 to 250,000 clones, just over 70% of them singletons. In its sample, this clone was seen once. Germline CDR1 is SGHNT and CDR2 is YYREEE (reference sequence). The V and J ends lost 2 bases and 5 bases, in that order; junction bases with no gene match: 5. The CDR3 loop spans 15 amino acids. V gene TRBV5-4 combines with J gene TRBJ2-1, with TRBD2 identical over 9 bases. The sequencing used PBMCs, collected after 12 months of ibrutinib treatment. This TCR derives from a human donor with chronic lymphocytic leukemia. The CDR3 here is CASSFLAGANNEQFF. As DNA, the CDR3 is TGTGCCAGCAGCTTTTTAGCGGGAGCGAACAATGAGCAGTTCTTC. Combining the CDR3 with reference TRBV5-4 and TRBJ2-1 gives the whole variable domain ETGVTQSPTHLIKTRGQQVTLRCSSQSGHNTVSWYQQALGQGPQFIFQYYREEENGRGNFPPRFSGLQFPNYSSELNVNALELDDSALYLCASSFLAGANNEQFFGPGTRLTVL.